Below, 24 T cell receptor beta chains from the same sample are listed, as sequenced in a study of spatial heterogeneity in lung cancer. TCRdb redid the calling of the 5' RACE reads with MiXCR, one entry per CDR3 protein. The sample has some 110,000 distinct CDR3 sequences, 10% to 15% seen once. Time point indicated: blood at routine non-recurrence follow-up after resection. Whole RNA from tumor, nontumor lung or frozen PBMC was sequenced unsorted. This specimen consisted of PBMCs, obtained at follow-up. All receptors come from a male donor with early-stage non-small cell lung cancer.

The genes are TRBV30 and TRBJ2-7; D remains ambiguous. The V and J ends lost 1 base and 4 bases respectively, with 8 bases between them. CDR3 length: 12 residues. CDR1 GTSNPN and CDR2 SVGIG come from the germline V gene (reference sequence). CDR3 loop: CAWSADVYEQYF. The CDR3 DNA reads TGTGCCTGGAGTGCGGATGTGTACGAGCAGTACTTC. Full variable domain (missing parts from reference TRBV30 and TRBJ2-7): SQTIHQWPATLVQPVGSPLSLECTVEGTSNPNLYWYRQAAGRGLQLLFYSVGIGQISSEVPQNLSASRPQDRQFILSSKKLLLSDSGFYLCAWSADVYEQYFGPGTRLTVT.

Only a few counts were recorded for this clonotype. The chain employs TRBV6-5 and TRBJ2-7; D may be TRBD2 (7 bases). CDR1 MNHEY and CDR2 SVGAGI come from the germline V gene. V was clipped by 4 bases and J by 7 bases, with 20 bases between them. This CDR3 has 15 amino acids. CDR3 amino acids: CASSLEFRGAFEQYF. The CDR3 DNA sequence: TGTGCCAGCAGTTTAGAGTTTCGGGGGGCTTTTGAGCAGTACTTC.

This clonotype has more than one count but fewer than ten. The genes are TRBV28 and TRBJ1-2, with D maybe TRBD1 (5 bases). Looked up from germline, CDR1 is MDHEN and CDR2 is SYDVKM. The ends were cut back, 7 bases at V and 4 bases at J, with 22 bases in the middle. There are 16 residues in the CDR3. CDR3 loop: CASIPFLGVTSYGYTF. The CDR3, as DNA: TGTGCCAGCATCCCCTTTTTAGGGGTTACCTCCTATGGCTACACCTTC.

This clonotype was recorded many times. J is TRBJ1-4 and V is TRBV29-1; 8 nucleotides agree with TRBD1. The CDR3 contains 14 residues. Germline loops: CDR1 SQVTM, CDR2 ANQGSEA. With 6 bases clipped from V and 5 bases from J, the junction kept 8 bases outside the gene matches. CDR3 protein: CSVEITGGNEKLFF. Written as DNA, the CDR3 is TGCAGCGTAGAGATAACAGGGGGAAATGAAAAACTGTTTTTT.

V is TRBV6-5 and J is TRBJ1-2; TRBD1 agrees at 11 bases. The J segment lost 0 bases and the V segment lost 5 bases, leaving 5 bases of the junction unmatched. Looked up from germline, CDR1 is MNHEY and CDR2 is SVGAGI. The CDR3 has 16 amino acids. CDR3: CASSRDRGAPNYGYTF. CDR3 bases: TGTGCCAGCAGTCGGGACAGGGGGGCACCTAACTATGGCTACACCTTC.

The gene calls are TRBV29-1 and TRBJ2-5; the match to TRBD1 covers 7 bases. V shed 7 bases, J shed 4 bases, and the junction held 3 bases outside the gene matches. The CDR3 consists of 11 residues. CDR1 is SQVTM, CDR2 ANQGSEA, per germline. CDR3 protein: CSGQGPETQYF. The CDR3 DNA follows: TGCAGCGGACAGGGTCCAGAGACCCAGTACTTC.

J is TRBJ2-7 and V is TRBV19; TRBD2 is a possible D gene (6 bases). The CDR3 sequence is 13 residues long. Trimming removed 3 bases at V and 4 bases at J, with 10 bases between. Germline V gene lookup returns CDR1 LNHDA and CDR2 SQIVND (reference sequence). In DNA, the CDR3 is TGTGCCAGTAGTATTGGAGGGGTTTACGAGCAGTACTTC. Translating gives CASSIGGVYEQYF.

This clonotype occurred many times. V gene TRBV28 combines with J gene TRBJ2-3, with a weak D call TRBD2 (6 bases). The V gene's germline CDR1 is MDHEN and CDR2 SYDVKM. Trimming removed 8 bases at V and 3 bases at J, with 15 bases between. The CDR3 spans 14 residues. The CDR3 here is CASQRGGGTDTQYF. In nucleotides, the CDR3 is TGTGCCAGCCAACGGGGAGGAGGGACAGATACGCAGTATTTT.

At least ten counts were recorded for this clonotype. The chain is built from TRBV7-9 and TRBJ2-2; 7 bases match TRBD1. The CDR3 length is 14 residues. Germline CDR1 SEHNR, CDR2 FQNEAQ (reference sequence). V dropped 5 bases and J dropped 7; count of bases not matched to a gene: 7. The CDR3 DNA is TGTGCCAGCAGCGTACAGGGGAAAAGCGGGGAGCTGTTTTTT. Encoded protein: CASSVQGKSGELFF.

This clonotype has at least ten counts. The CDR3 DNA sequence: TGCAGTGCGTTTAATAACGAGCAGTACTTC. Its translation: CSAFNNEQYF. V is TRBV20-1 and J is TRBJ2-7; D unresolved. The CDR3 runs to 10 residues. Deletions cut 6 bases from V and 5 bases from J, with 8 bases between. The germline gives CDR1 DFQATT, CDR2 SNEGSKA (reference sequence).

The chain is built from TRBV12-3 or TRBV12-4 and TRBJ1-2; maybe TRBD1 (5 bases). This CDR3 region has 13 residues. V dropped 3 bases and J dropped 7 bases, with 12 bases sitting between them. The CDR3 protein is CASSFPFGTGYTF. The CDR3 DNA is TGTGCCAGCAGTTTCCCATTCGGGACTGGCTACACCTTC.

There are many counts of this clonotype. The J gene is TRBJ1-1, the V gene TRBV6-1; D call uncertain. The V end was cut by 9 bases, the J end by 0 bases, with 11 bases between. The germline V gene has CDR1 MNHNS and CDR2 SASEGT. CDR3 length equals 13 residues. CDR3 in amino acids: CASTQYMNTEAFF. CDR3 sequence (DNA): TGTGCCAGTACACAATACATGAACACTGAAGCTTTCTTT.

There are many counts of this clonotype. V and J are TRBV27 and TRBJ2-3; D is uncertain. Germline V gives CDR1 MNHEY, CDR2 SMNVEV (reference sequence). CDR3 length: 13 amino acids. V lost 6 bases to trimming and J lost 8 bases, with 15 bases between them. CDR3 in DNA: TGTGCCAGCAGCCGGCCGGGTCTGGGTACGCAGTATTTT. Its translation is CASSRPGLGTQYF.

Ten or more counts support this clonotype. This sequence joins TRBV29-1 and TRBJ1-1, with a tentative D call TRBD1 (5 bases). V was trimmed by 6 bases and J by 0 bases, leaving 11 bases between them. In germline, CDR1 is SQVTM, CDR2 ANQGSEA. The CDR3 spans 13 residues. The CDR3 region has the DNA TGCAGCGTCCGGGACCCATTGAACACTGAAGCTTTCTTT. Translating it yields CSVRDPLNTEAFF.

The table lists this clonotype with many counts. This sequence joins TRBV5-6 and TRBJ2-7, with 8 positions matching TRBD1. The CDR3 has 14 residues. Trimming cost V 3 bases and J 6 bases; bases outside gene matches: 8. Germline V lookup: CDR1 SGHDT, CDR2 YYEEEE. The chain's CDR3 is CASSWRTGPGEQYF. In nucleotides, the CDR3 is TGTGCCAGCAGCTGGCGGACAGGGCCTGGCGAGCAGTACTTC. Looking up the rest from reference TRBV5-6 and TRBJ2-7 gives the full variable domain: DAGVTQSPTHLIKTRGQQVTLRCSPKSGHDTVSWYQQALGQGPQFIFQYYEEEERQRGNFPDRFSGHQFPNYSSELNVNALLLGDSALYLCASSWRTGPGEQYFGPGTRLTVT.

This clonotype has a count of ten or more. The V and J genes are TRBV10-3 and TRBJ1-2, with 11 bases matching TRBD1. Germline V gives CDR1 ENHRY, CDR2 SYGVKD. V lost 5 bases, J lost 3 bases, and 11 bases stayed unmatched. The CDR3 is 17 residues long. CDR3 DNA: TGTGCCATCAGTCGACGTTCCGCGGGACAGGGGGACTATGGCTACACCTTC. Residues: CAISRRSAGQGDYGYTF.

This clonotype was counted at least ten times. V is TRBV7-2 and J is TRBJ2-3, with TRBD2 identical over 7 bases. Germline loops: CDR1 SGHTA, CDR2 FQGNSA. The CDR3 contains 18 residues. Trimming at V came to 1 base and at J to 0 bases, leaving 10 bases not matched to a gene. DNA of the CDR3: TGTGCCAGCAGCTTAGGGCCCCTAGCGGCCCTTAGCACAGATACGCAGTATTTT. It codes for CASSLGPLAALSTDTQYF.

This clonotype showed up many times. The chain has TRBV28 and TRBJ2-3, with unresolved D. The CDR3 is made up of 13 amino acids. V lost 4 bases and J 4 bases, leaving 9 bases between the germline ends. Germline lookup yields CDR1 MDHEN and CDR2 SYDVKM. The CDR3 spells CASSWKISDTQYF. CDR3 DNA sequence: TGTGCCAGCAGTTGGAAGATATCAGATACGCAGTATTTT. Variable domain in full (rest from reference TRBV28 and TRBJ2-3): DVKVTQSSRYLVKRTGEKVFLECVQDMDHENMFWYRQDPGLGLRLIYFSYDVKMKEKGDIPEGYSVSREKKERFSLILESASTNQTSMYLCASSWKISDTQYFGPGTRLTVL.

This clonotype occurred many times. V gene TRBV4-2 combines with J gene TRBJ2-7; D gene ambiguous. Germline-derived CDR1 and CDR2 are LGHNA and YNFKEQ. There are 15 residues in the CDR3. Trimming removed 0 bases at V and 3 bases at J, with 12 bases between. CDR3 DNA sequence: TGTGCCAGCAGCCAAGATAGCCTATTGGGCTACGAGCAGTACTTC. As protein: CASSQDSLLGYEQYF.

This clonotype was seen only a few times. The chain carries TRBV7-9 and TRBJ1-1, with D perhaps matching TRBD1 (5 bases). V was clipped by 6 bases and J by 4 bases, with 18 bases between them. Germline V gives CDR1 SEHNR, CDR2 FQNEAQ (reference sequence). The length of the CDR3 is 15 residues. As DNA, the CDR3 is TGTGCCAGCAGATTAAGAAGGGTAGGGGTCACTGAAGCTTTCTTT. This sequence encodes CASRLRRVGVTEAFF.

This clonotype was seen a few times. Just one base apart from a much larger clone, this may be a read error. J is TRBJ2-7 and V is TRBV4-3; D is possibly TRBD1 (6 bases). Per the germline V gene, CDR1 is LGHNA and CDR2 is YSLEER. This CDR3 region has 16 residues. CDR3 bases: TGCACCAGCAGCCAAGATGGCGGACAGTACCCCTACGAGCAGTACTTC. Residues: CTSSQDGGQYPYEQYF.

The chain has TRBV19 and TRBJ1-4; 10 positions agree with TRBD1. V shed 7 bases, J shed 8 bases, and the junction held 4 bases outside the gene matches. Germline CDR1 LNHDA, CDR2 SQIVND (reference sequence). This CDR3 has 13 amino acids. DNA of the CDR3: TGTGCCAGTACCCGGGACAGGGGAGAAAAACTGTTTTTT. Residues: CASTRDRGEKLFF.

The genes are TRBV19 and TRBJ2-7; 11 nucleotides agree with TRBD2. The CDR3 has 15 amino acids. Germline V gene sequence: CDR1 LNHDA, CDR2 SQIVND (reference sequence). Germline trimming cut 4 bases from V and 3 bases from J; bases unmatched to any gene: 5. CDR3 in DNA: TGTGCCAGTAGTACGTCGACTAGCGGGGTCTACGAGCAGTACTTC. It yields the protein CASSTSTSGVYEQYF.

Written as DNA, the CDR3 is TGTGCCTGGAGTGTAACCCGGTACGGTTTCACCTTC. Protein: CAWSVTRYGFTF. This sequence joins TRBV30 and TRBJ1-2; D remains unclear. V lost 0 bases and J lost 13, with 15 bases in between. Looked up from germline, CDR1 is GTSNPN and CDR2 is SVGIG (reference sequence). The CDR3 spans 12 residues.